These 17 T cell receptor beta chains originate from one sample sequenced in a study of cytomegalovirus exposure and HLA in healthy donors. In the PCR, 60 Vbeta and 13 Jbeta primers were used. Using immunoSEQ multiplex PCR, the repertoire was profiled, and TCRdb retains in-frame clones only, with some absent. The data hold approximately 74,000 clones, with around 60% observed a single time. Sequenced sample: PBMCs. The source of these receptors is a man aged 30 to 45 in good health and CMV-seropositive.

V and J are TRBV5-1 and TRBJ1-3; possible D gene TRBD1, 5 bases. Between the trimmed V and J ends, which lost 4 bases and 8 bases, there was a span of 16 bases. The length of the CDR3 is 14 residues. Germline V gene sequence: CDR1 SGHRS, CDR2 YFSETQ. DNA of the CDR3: TGCGCCAGCAGCACCCGGACCGGGGGTGACACCATATATTTT. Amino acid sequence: CASSTRTGGDTIYF.

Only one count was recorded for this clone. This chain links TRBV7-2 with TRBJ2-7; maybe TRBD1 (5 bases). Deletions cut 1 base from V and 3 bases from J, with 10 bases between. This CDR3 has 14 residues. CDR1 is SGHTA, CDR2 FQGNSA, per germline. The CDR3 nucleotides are TGTGCCAGCAGCTTAGAGTCAAGGGGCTACGAGCAGTACTTC. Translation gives CASSLESRGYEQYF.

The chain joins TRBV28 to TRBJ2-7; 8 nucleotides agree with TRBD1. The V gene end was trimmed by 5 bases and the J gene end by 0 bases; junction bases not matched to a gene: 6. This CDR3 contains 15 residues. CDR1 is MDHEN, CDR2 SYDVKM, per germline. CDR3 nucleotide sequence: TGTGCCAGCAGTCGGACAGGGATAATCTCCTACGAGCAGTACTTC. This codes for CASSRTGIISYEQYF.

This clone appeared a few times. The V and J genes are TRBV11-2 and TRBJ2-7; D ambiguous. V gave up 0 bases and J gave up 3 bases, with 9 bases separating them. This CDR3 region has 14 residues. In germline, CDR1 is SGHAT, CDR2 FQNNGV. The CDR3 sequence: CASSLEPSNYEQYF. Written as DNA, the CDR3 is TGTGCCAGCAGCTTAGAACCCTCTAACTACGAGCAGTACTTC. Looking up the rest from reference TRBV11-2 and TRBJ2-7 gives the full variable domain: EAGVAQSPRYKIIEKRQSVAFWCNPISGHATLYWYQQILGQGPKLLIQFQNNGVVDDSQLPKDRFSAERLKGVDSTLKIQPAKLEDSAVYLCASSLEPSNYEQYFGPGTRLTVT.

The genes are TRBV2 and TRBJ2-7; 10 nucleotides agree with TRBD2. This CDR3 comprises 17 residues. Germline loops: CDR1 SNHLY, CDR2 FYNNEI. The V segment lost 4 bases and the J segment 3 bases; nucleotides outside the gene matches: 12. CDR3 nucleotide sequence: TGTGCCAGCAGTGGCCCCTCTCCTAGCGGGGGCCTCTACGAGCAGTACTTC. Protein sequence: CASSGPSPSGGLYEQYF.

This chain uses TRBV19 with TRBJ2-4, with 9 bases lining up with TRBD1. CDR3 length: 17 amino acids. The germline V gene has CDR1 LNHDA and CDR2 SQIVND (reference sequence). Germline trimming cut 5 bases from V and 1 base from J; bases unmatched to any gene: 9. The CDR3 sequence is CASSWSHGTGAKNIQYF. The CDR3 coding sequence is TGTGCCAGTAGTTGGTCCCATGGGACAGGGGCCAAAAACATTCAGTACTTC. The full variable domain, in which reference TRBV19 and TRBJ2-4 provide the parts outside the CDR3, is DGGITQSPKYLFRKEGQNVTLSCEQNLNHDAMYWYRQDPGQGLRLIYYSQIVNDFQKGDIAEGYSVSREKKESFPLTVTSAQKNPTAFYLCASSWSHGTGAKNIQYFGAGTRLSVL.

The CDR3 nucleotides are TGTGCCAGCAGCTCCGGGCGGGACACCGGGGAGCTGTTTTTT. It specifies CASSSGRDTGELFF. The chain combines TRBV7-8 with TRBJ2-2, with a tentative D call TRBD2 (5 bases). V was pared by 4 bases and J by 3 bases, with 9 bases between. The CDR3 sequence is 14 residues long. CDR1 and CDR2 (germline): SGHVS, FQNEAQ. The whole variable domain, remainder taken from reference TRBV7-8 and TRBJ2-2, is GAGVSQSPRYKVAKRGQDVALRCDPISGHVSLFWYQQALGQGPEFLTYFQNEAQLDKSGLPSDRFFAERPEGSVSTLKIQRTQQEDSAVYLCASSSGRDTGELFFGEGSRLTVL.

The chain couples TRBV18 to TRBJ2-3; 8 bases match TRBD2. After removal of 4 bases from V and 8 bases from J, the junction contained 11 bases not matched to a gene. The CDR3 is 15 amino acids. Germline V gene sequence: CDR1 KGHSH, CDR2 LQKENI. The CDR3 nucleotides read TGTGCCAGCTCACGGGGACTAGATCGAGGGGGTACGCAGTATTTT. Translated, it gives CASSRGLDRGGTQYF.

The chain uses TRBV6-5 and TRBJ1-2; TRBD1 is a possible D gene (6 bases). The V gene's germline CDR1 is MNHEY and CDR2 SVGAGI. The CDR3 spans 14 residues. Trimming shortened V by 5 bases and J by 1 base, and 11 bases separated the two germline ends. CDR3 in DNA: TGTGCCAGCAGTCGTCGGACAGTTAACTATGGCTACACCTTC. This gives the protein CASSRRTVNYGYTF.

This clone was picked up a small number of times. This chain's CDR3 is CASSISGGTNEQFF. The CDR3 bases are TGTGCCAGCAGCATTAGCGGGGGTACGAATGAGCAGTTCTTC. This sequence joins TRBV7-3 and TRBJ2-1; TRBD2 matches at 9 bases. The CDR3 is 14 amino acids. V was clipped by 5 bases and J by 7 bases; unmatched bases: 6. Germline values: CDR1 SGHTA, CDR2 FQGTGA.

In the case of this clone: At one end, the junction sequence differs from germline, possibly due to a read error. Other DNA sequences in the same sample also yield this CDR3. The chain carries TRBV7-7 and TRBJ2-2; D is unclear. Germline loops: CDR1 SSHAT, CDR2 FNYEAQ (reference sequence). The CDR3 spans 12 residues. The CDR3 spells CASSLGNGELFF. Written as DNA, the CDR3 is TGTGCTAGCAGCTTAGGTAACGGGGAGCTGTTTTTT.

CDR3 loop: CAWTTSNGYTF. CDR3 bases: TGTGCCTGGACGACATCAAATGGCTACACCTTC. V and J are TRBV30 and TRBJ1-2; D not resolved. V lost 4 bases, J lost 6 bases, and 9 bases lay in between. Germline CDR1 is GTSNPN and CDR2 is SVGIG (reference sequence). This CDR3 region has 11 residues. Variable domain in full (rest from reference TRBV30 and TRBJ1-2): SQTIHQWPATLVQPVGSPLSLECTVEGTSNPNLYWYRQAAGRGLQLLFYSVGIGQISSEVPQNLSASRPQDRQFILSSKKLLLSDSGFYLCAWTTSNGYTFGSGTRLTVV.

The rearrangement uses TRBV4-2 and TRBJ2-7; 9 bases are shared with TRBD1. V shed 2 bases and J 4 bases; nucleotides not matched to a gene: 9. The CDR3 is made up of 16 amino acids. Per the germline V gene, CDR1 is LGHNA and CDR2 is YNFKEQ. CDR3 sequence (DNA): TGTGCCAGCAGCCAATCGGGGGGACAGGGCGGGTACGAGCAGTACTTC. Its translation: CASSQSGGQGGYEQYF.

The CDR3 nucleotides read TGCAGCGTTGAAGCGGGACTAGCGGGAACAGATACGCAGTATTTT. It is translated as CSVEAGLAGTDTQYF. The rearrangement uses TRBV29-1 and TRBJ2-3; TRBD2 aligns across 13 bases. CDR3 length: 15 residues. Losses at the gene ends were 1 base for V and 3 bases for J; bases not matched to a gene: 1. CDR1 and CDR2 (germline): SQVTM, ANQGSEA.

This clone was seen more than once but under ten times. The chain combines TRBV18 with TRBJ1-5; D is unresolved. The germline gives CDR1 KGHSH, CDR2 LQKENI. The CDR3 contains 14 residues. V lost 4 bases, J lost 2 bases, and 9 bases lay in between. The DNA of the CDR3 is TGTGCCAGCTCACAAAACATGGGCAATCAGCCCCAGCATTTT. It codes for CASSQNMGNQPQHF.

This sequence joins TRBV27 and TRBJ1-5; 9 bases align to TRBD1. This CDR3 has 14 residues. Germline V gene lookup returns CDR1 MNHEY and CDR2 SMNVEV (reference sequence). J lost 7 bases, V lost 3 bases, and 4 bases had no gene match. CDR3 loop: CASSFGQGHQPQHF. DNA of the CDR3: TGTGCCAGCAGTTTCGGACAGGGGCACCAGCCCCAGCATTTT.

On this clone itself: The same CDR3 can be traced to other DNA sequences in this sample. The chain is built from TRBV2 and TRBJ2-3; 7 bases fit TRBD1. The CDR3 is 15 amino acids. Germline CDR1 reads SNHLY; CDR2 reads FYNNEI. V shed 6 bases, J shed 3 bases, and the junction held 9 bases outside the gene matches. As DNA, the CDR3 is TGTGCCAGCAGAAGACAGGGTCTTGGGACAGATACGCAGTATTTT. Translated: CASRRQGLGTDTQYF.